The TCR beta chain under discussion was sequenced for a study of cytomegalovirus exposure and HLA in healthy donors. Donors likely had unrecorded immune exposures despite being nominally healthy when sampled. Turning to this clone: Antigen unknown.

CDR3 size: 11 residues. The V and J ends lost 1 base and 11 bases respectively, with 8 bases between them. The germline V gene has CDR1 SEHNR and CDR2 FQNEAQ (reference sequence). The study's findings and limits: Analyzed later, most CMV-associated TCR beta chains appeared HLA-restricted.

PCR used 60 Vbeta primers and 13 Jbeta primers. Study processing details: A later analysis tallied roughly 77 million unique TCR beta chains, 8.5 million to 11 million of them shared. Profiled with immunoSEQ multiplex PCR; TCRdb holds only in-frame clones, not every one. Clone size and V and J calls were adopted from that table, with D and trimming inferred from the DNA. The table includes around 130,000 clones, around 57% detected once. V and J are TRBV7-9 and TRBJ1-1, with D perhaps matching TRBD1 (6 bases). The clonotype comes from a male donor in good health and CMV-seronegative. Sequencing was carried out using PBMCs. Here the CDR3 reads CASSLEGGAFF. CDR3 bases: TGTGCCAGCAGCTTAGAGGGGGGGGCTTTCTTT.